A single sample is the source of the 13 T cell receptor beta chains below, sequenced in a study of Graves' ophthalmopathy and Graves' hyperthyroidism. Amplification of TCR beta CDR3 regions used RNA transcripts. RT-PCR in the first round used HTBI primers; a second-round multiplex PCR followed. TCRdb re-called the multiplex PCR reads with MiXCR, one entry per CDR3 protein. The sample yields hundreds of thousands of distinct CDR3 sequences, about 41% seen once. Sequencing was carried out using peripheral blood. All receptors come from an adult man with Graves' ophthalmopathy.

This clonotype was picked up many times. The chain links TRBV24-1 to TRBJ2-2; D may be TRBD2 (5 bases). Trimming shortened V by 10 bases and J by 3 bases, and 8 bases separated the two germline ends. CDR1 KGHDR and CDR2 SFDVKD come from the germline V gene. CDR3 length: 12 amino acids. The CDR3 sequence is CATRRDTGELFF. The CDR3 DNA follows: TGTGCCACTCGGCGGGACACCGGGGAGCTGTTTTTT.

The rearrangement links TRBV7-9 to TRBJ1-6; no clear D gene. CDR3 length equals 16 residues. The V end was cut by 5 bases, the J end by 7 bases, with 18 bases between. The V gene's germline CDR1 is SEHNR and CDR2 FQNEAQ (reference sequence). The CDR3 region is CASSLGLAGTNSPLHF. The DNA of the CDR3 is TGTGCCAGCAGCCTAGGACTAGCGGGAACCAATTCACCCCTCCACTTT.

At least ten counts were recorded for this clonotype. The V call is TRBV7-9, the J call TRBJ1-3, with D hard to call. The CDR3 is 12 amino acids. Deletions cut 7 bases from V and 0 bases from J, with 4 bases between. The germline gives CDR1 SEHNR, CDR2 FQNEAQ (reference sequence). In nucleotides, the CDR3 is TGTGCCAGCACTGGCTCTGGAAACACCATATATTTT. Its translation: CASTGSGNTIYF. The full variable domain, its missing parts supplied by reference TRBV7-9 and TRBJ1-3, is DTGVSQNPRHKITKRGQNVTFRCDPISEHNRLYWYRQTLGQGPEFLTYFQNEAQLEKSRLLSDRFSAERPKGSFSTLEIQRTEQGDSAMYLCASTGSGNTIYFGEGSWLTVV.

CDR3 sequence: CANRGSGYGYTF. The CDR3 DNA follows: TGTGCCAACAGGGGATCGGGCTATGGCTACACCTTC. The chain is built from TRBV11-2 and TRBJ1-2; 7 nucleotides agree with TRBD1. V dropped 10 bases and J dropped 4; count of bases not matched to a gene: 6. CDR3 length: 12 amino acids. Germline V gene lookup returns CDR1 SGHAT and CDR2 FQNNGV. The full variable domain, in which reference TRBV11-2 and TRBJ1-2 provide the parts outside the CDR3, is EAGVAQSPRYKIIEKRQSVAFWCNPISGHATLYWYQQILGQGPKLLIQFQNNGVVDDSQLPKDRFSAERLKGVDSTLKIQPAKLEDSAVYLCANRGSGYGYTFGSGTRLTVV.

This clonotype has ten or more counts. Here the CDR3 reads CSVLSAYEQYF. CDR3 nucleotide sequence: TGCAGTGTACTTTCGGCCTACGAGCAGTACTTC. The chain recombines TRBV20-1 with TRBJ2-7; D ambiguous. Per germline, CDR1 DFQATT and CDR2 SNEGSKA (reference sequence). The CDR3 length is 11 residues. Trimming stripped 7 bases from V and 2 bases from J, with 9 bases between.

The chain joins TRBV20-1 to TRBJ1-5, with D perhaps matching TRBD1 (5 bases). V was cut by 5 bases and J by 0 bases, with 14 bases left in between. CDR1 and CDR2 from the germline V gene are DFQATT and SNEGSKA (reference sequence). The CDR3 has 15 amino acids. The CDR3 loop is CSALQGGHSNQPQHF. The CDR3 DNA reads TGCAGTGCTCTCCAGGGAGGTCATAGCAATCAGCCCCAGCATTTT.

Regarding this clonotype: The conserved closing phenylalanine or tryptophan is absent in this CDR3, likely reflecting a read error. It is unclear where the CDR3 begins or ends on the DNA, so no DNA is shown, and the CDR3 is as TCRdb lists it. This CDR3 is CASSLGPNPGQGEKRL. The chain joins TRBV11-2 to TRBJ1-3; the table's D call, TRBD1, was not checked against the DNA. Germline V gene sequence: CDR1 SGHAT, CDR2 FQNNGV. The length of the CDR3 is 16 amino acids, counting both ends.

CDR3: CSVDLGVGANVLTF. DNA of the CDR3: TGCAGCGTTGATTTGGGTGTTGGGGCCAACGTCCTGACTTTC. The rearrangement joins TRBV29-1 to TRBJ2-6; D gene unclear. V lost 3 bases to trimming and J lost 3 bases, with 9 bases between them. CDR1 SQVTM and CDR2 ANQGSEA come from the germline V gene. This CDR3 spans 14 amino acids.

This clonotype was counted many times. The chain employs TRBV15 and TRBJ1-2, with a tentative D call TRBD1 (6 bases). The V end was cut by 8 bases, the J end by 8 bases, with 24 bases between. The CDR3 is made up of 15 amino acids. Germline V gives CDR1 LNHNV, CDR2 YYDKDF (reference sequence). CDR3 nucleotide sequence: TGTGCCACCTCCCACTGGGACAAAGCGTTCTCCGGCTACACCTTC. Translating it yields CATSHWDKAFSGYTF.

The table lists this clonotype with a few counts. A much larger clone is a single base away; this may be a read error. V gene TRBV9 combines with J gene TRBJ1-1; no reliable D call. V lost 0 bases and J 3 bases, leaving 6 bases between the germline ends. The length of the CDR3 is 13 residues. Germline values: CDR1 SGDLS, CDR2 YYNGEE. In DNA form, the CDR3 reads TGTGCCAGCAGCGTAGTAGAGGACACTGAAGCTTTCTTT. This gives the protein CASSVVEDTEAFF.

This clonotype was recorded at least ten times. This sequence joins TRBV20-1 and TRBJ1-4; no firm D call. The CDR3 length is 12 residues. From germline, CDR1 is DFQATT and CDR2 SNEGSKA (reference sequence). V lost 1 base to trimming and J lost 5 bases, with 5 bases between them. CDR3 amino acids: CSARARNEKLFF. CDR3 nucleotide sequence: TGCAGTGCTAGAGCTCGGAATGAAAAACTGTTTTTT.

This clonotype appeared many times. The chain combines TRBV29-1 with TRBJ2-6; 7 bases are shared with TRBD1. With V trimmed by 6 bases and J by 0 bases, 5 bases remained unmatched. The CDR3 contains 15 residues. The germline gives CDR1 SQVTM, CDR2 ANQGSEA. CDR3 residues: CSVGTEPSGANVLTF. The CDR3 DNA reads as TGCAGCGTGGGGACAGAGCCCTCTGGGGCCAACGTCCTGACTTTC.

The sample holds many counts of this clonotype. The V call is TRBV10-3, the J call TRBJ1-1; no firm D call. V lost 4 bases and J lost 1, with 7 bases in between. Germline CDR1 ENHRY, CDR2 SYGVKD. The CDR3 has 13 residues. For the CDR3, the DNA is TGTGCCATCAGTGGCCGCGCGAACACTGAAGCTTTCTTT. It is translated as CAISGRANTEAFF.